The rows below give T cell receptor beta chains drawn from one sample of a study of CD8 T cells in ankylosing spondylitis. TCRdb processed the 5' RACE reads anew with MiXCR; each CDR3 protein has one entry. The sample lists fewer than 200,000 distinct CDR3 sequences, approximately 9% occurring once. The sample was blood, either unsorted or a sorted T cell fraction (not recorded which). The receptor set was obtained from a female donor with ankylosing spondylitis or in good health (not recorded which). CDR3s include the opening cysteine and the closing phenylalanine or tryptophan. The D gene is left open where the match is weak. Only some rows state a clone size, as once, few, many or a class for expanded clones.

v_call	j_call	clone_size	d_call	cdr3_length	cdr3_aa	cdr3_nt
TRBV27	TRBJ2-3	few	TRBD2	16	CASSLDPAGVVDTQYF	TGTGCCAGCAGTTTAGATCCAGCGGGAGTAGTGGATACGCAGTATTTT
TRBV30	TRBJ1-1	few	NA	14	CAWSVGARTAEAFF	TGTGCCTGGAGTGTAGGGGCCCGGACGGCGGAAGCTTTCTTT
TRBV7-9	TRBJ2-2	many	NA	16	CASSLGFQGHDGELFF	TGTGCCAGCAGCCTAGGGTTCCAGGGACATGACGGGGAGCTGTTTTTT
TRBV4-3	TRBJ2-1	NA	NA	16	CASSQARTSSYNEQFF	TGCGCCAGCAGCCAGGCCCGCACTAGCTCCTACAATGAGCAGTTCTTC
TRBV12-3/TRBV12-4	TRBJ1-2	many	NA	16	CASSRRQAKGNYGYTF	TGTGCCAGCAGCAGAAGACAGGCTAAGGGTAACTATGGCTACACCTTC
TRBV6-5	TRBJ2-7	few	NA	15	CASSYGSGYLYEQYF	TGTGCCAGCAGTTACGGTTCGGGCTACCTCTACGAGCAGTACTTC
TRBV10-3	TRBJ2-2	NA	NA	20	CAISDLGQRVSGSNTGELFF	TGTGCCATCAGTGACCTGGGACAACGAGTAAGCGGGTCCAACACCGGGGAGCTGTTTTTT
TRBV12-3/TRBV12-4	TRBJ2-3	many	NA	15	CASSPLGRPRDTQYF	TGTGCCAGCAGTCCCCTAGGTAGACCGAGGGATACGCAGTATTTT
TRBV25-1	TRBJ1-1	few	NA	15	CASSDTTLGATEAFF	TGTGCCAGCAGTGACACCACCTTGGGGGCGACTGAAGCTTTCTTT
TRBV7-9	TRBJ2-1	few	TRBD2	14	CASSLTGTNNEQFF	TGTGCCAGCAGCTTAACCGGGACTAACAATGAGCAGTTCTTC
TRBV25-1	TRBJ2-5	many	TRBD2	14	CASSVTSGQETQYF	TGTGCCAGCAGTGTAACTAGCGGACAAGAGACCCAGTACTTC
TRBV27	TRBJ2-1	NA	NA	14	CASSSGSGYNEQFF	TGTGCCAGCAGTTCGGGTTCTGGATACAATGAGCAGTTCTTC
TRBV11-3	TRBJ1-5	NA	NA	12	CASSPYVQPQHF	TGTGCCAGCAGCCCTTATGTTCAGCCCCAGCATTTT
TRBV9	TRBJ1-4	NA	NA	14	CASSGGQAREKLFF	TGTGCCAGCAGTGGCGGGCAGGCCCGAGAAAAACTGTTTTTT
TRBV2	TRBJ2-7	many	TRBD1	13	CASGAGGAYEQYF	TGTGCCAGCGGGGCAGGGGGTGCATACGAGCAGTACTTC
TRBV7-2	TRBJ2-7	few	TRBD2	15	CASSSRTSGRDRQYF	TGTGCCAGCAGCTCCCGGACTAGCGGGAGAGATCGGCAGTACTTC
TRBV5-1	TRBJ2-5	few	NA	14	CASSLTGIQETQYF	TGCGCCAGCAGCTTGACAGGGATACAAGAGACCCAGTACTTC
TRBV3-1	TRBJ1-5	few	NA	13	CASSQPGNEPQHF	TGTGCCAGCAGCCAACCGGGGAATGAGCCCCAGCATTTT
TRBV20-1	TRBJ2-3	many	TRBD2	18	CSARVASGRPTFTGTQYF	TGCAGTGCTAGAGTGGCTAGCGGGAGGCCGACCTTCACGGGTACGCAGTATTTT
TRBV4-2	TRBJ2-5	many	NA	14	CASSQDRPPKTQYF	TGTGCCAGCAGCCAAGATAGACCGCCGAAGACCCAGTACTTC
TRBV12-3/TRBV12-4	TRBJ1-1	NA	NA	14	CASSFGSFDTEAFF	TGTGCCAGCAGTTTTGGCAGTTTTGACACTGAAGCTTTCTTT
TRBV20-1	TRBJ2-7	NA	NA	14	CSANYGVGPYEQYF	TGCAGTGCAAATTACGGGGTGGGGCCCTACGAGCAGTACTTC
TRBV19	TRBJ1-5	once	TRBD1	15	CASSIVRDRLQPQHF	TGTGCCAGTAGTATAGTTCGGGACAGGCTACAGCCCCAGCATTTT
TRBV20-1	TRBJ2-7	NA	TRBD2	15	CSAYGLAENSYEQYF	TGCAGTGCTTACGGACTAGCGGAGAACTCCTACGAGCAGTACTTC
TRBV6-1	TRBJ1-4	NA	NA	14	CASSERESAEKLFF	TGTGCCAGCAGTGAGCGGGAGAGCGCTGAAAAACTGTTTTTT
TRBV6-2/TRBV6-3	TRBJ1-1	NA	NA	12	CASSGDSGEAFF	TGTGCCAGCAGTGGTGACAGCGGAGAAGCTTTCTTT
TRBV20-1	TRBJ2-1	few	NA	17	CSASLGAISSSYNEQFF	TGCAGTGCTAGTTTGGGGGCGATCTCGAGCTCCTACAATGAGCAGTTCTTC
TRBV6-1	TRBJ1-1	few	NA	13	CASGSGSYTEAFF	TGTGCCAGCGGCTCAGGGTCGTACACTGAAGCTTTCTTT
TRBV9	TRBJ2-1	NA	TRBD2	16	CASSVGAGGGLNEQFF	TGTGCCAGCAGCGTTGGAGCGGGAGGTGGTCTCAATGAGCAGTTCTTC
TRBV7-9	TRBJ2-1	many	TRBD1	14	CASSLGQGTDEQFF	TGTGCCAGCAGCTTAGGACAGGGTACCGATGAGCAGTTCTTC
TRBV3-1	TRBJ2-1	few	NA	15	CASSPGPTSYNEQFF	TGTGCCAGCAGCCCGGGCCCCACATCATACAATGAGCAGTTCTTC
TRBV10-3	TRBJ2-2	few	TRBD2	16	CAISGDASGRTGELFF	TGTGCCATCAGTGGGGACGCTAGCGGGAGAACCGGGGAGCTGTTTTTT
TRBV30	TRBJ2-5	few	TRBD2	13	CAWRLAGEATQYF	TGTGCCTGGAGACTAGCGGGAGAGGCGACCCAGTACTTC
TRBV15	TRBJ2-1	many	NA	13	CATSRGLDNEQFF	TGTGCCACCAGCAGAGGACTAGACAATGAGCAGTTCTTC
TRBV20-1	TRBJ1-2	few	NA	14	CSANKGGTNYGYTF	TGCAGTGCTAACAAGGGAGGCACTAACTATGGCTACACCTTC
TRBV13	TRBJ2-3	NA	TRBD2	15	CASSLAGGSTDTQYF	TGTGCCAGCAGCCTAGCGGGAGGCAGCACAGATACGCAGTATTTT
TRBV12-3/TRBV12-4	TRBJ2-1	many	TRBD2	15	CASSPSGTSENEQFF	TGTGCCAGCAGCCCCTCCGGGACTAGTGAAAATGAGCAGTTCTTC
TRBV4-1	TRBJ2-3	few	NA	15	CASSQIPRGTDTQYF	TGCGCCAGCAGCCAAATTCCCAGGGGCACAGATACGCAGTATTTT
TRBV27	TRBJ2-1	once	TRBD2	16	CASSLGGLAGRTEQFF	TGTGCCAGCAGTTTAGGGGGACTAGCGGGAAGAACTGAGCAGTTCTTC
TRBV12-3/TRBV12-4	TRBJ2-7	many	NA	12	CASGDLSPEQYF	TGTGCCAGCGGGGACTTGTCCCCCGAGCAGTACTTC
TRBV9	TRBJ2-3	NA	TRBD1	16	CASSVYGTGDTDTQYF	TGTGCCAGCAGCGTCTACGGGACAGGGGACACAGATACGCAGTATTTT
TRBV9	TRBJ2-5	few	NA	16	CASSEGASALQETQYF	TGTGCCAGCAGCGAGGGGGCTAGCGCCCTCCAAGAGACCCAGTACTTC
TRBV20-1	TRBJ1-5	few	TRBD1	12	CSANTGAASQHF	TGCAGTGCAAATACAGGGGCCGCGTCCCAGCATTTT
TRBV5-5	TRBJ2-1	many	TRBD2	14	CASSSGTSYNEQFF	TGTGCCAGCAGCTCGGGGACTAGCTACAATGAGCAGTTCTTC
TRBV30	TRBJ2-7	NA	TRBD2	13	CAWSVTSGYEQYF	TGTGCCTGGAGTGTTACTAGCGGGTACGAGCAGTACTTC
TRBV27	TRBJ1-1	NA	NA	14	CASSMGTPNTEAFF	TGTGCCAGCAGTATGGGGACACCGAACACTGAAGCTTTCTTT
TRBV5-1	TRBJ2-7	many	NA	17	CASSVADPSGTSYEQYF	TGCGCCAGCAGCGTAGCCGACCCTTCAGGAACGTCCTACGAGCAGTACTTC
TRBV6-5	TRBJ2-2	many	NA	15	CASSSTGAGTGELFF	TGTGCCAGCAGTTCCACGGGAGCTGGGACCGGGGAGCTGTTTTTT
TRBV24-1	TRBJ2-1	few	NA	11	CATGGDNEQFF	TGTGCCACCGGTGGAGACAATGAGCAGTTCTTC
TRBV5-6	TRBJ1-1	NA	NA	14	CASSLRAQNTEAFF	TGTGCCAGCAGCTTGAGGGCCCAGAACACTGAAGCTTTCTTT
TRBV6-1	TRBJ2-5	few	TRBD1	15	CASSELLNRGETQYF	TGTGCCAGCAGTGAACTTCTGAACAGGGGAGAGACCCAGTACTTC
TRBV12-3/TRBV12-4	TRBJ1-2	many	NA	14	CASSFRDYDYGYTF	TGTGCCAGCAGTTTCCGGGACTACGACTATGGCTACACCTTC
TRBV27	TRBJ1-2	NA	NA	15	CASSPILGLKDGYTF	TGTGCCAGCAGCCCGATCTTGGGACTCAAGGATGGCTACACCTTC
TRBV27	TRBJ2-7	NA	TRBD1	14	CASSPYTGGREQYF	TGTGCCAGCAGTCCGTATACAGGGGGGCGCGAGCAGTACTTC
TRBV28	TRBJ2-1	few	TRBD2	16	CASIEAGGHTYNEQFF	TGTGCCAGCATTGAGGCGGGGGGACATACCTACAATGAGCAGTTCTTC